A selection of T cell receptor beta chains follows, all from one sample in a study of blood T cell repertoires in COVID-19. Profiling relied on immunoSEQ multiplex PCR, and the TCRdb table lists in-frame clones only, not all of them. The repertoire holds about 670,000 clones, with just under 90% as singletons. The sequenced material came from peripheral blood. These receptor sequences come from a woman aged 18 to 35 with acute or convalescent COVID-19. CDR3s include the opening cysteine and the closing phenylalanine or tryptophan. D genes are given only for firm matches. Rows give clone size only sometimes, using once, few, many, or a class for an expanded clone.

length,D,J,size,V,CDR3,DNA
17,TRBD1,TRBJ1-1,few,TRBV9,CASSVAGQGGVDTEAFF,TGTGCCAGCAGCGTAGCAGGACAGGGTGGGGTTGACACTGAAGCTTTCTTT
15,.,TRBJ1-1,once,TRBV5-1,CASSFYQGGNTEAFF,TGCGCCAGCAGCTTTTATCAGGGCGGGAACACTGAAGCTTTCTTT
15,.,TRBJ2-4,.,TRBV11-1,CASSFQQGRENIQYF,TGTGCCAGCAGCTTCCAACAGGGTCGTGAAAACATTCAGTACTTC
20,TRBD1,TRBJ1-1,.,TRBV6-1,CASSERFLDRVVPLNTEAFF,TGTGCCAGCAGTGAACGGTTTTTAGACAGGGTCGTACCTTTGAACACTGAAGCTTTCTTT
14,TRBD1,TRBJ1-2,.,TRBV5-6,CASSRLDRNYGYTF,TGTGCCAGCAGCCGTCTGGACAGGAACTATGGCTACACCTTC
16,TRBD1,TRBJ1-5,.,TRBV30,CAWSPGQGRSNQPQHF,TGTGCCTGGAGTCCCGGACAGGGAAGAAGCAATCAGCCCCAGCATTTT
15,TRBD2,TRBJ2-1,.,TRBV2,CASRSAGGPYNEQFF,TGTGCCAGCAGGTCAGCGGGGGGGCCGTACAATGAGCAGTTCTTC
16,TRBD1,TRBJ1-2,once,TRBV6-5,CASSYLADRGSYGYTF,TGTGCCAGCAGTTATTTAGCGGACAGGGGCTCCTATGGCTACACCTTC
14,TRBD1,TRBJ1-2,.,TRBV7-9,CASRPTDRDYGYTF,TGTGCCAGCAGACCGACGGACAGGGACTATGGCTACACCTTC
15,.,TRBJ1-4,.,TRBV6-5,CASSYSRGLAEKLFF,TGTGCCAGCAGTTACTCCAGGGGCTTAGCGGAAAAACTGTTTTTT
16,TRBD1,TRBJ1-4,.,TRBV18,CASSPGQGGLNEKLFF,TGTGCCAGCTCACCCGGACAGGGAGGTTTAAATGAAAAACTGTTTTTT
15,.,TRBJ1-2,.,TRBV6-5,CASSSPRGEVFGYTF,TGTGCCAGCAGCTCCCCCAGGGGAGAGGTATTCGGCTACACCTTC
15,TRBD2,TRBJ2-3,.,TRBV2,CASSEGGEGTDTQYF,TGTGCCAGCAGTGAAGGGGGGGAGGGAACAGATACGCAGTATTTT
19,TRBD2,TRBJ2-1,.,TRBV7-9,CASSPRGTSGSRSYNEQFF,TGTGCCAGCAGCCCGAGGGGGACTAGCGGGAGCCGCTCCTACAATGAGCAGTTCTTC
15,TRBD1,TRBJ1-2,.,TRBV5-1,CASSLRTGGEYGYTF,TGCGCCAGCAGCCTACGGACAGGGGGCGAGTATGGCTACACCTTC
15,.,TRBJ1-3,.,TRBV3-1/TRBV3-2,CASSQENSSGNTIYF,TGTGCCAGCAGCCAAGAAAACAGCTCTGGAAACACCATATATTTT
17,.,TRBJ2-2,.,TRBV6-2/TRBV6-3,CASSYSRSGGGTGELFF,TGTGCCAGCAGTTACTCGAGGTCAGGGGGAGGAACCGGGGAGCTGTTTTTT
16,TRBD1,TRBJ1-1,once,TRBV7-3,CASSSLPTGGLTEAFF,TGTGCCAGCAGCTCACTACCGACAGGGGGCCTTACTGAAGCTTTCTTT
12,.,TRBJ1-1,.,TRBV11-3,CASSGPNSEAFF,TGTGCCAGCAGCGGTCCGAACTCTGAAGCTTTCTTT
17,.,TRBJ2-7,.,TRBV5-5,CASSTYLLGPNSYEQYF,TGTGCCAGCAGCACCTACCTCTTGGGGCCTAACTCCTACGAGCAGTACTTC
18,.,TRBJ1-6,.,TRBV5-1,CASTAAGTQGPYNSPLHF,TGCGCCAGCACCGCCGCGGGGACCCAAGGACCCTATAATTCACCCCTCCACTTT
17,.,TRBJ1-1,.,TRBV6-6,CASSPTQYRKKNTEAFF,TGTGCCAGCAGTCCCACCCAGTACAGAAAAAAGAACACTGAAGCTTTCTTT
13,.,TRBJ1-1,.,TRBV5-6,CASTRLPNTEAFF,TGTGCCAGCACCCGTCTACCAAACACTGAAGCTTTCTTT
14,TRBD2,TRBJ2-1,.,TRBV3-1/TRBV3-2,CASSQGLAGNEQFF,TGTGCCAGCAGCCAAGGACTAGCGGGGAATGAGCAGTTCTTC
12,.,TRBJ2-1,.,TRBV7-3,CASSFTGNEQFF,TGTGCCAGCAGCTTCACAGGGAATGAGCAGTTCTTC
14,TRBD2,TRBJ2-5,.,TRBV15,CATSRDMGGETQYF,TGTGCCACCAGCAGAGATATGGGGGGGGAGACCCAGTACTTC
15,.,TRBJ1-2,.,TRBV4-2,CASSLRLTGYYGYTF,TGTGCCAGCAGCCTTCGTCTGACAGGCTACTATGGCTACACCTTC
11,.,TRBJ2-7,.,TRBV29-1,CSVGFSDEQYF,TGCAGCGTTGGCTTTTCGGACGAGCAGTACTTC
15,TRBD2,TRBJ2-5,.,TRBV5-1,CASSLPSGGGETQYF,TGCGCCAGCAGCTTACCTAGCGGGGGCGGAGAGACCCAGTACTTC
14,TRBD1,TRBJ1-1,.,TRBV24-1,CATSGGQGYTEAFF,TGTGCCACCAGTGGGGGACAGGGCTATACTGAAGCTTTCTTT
13,TRBD1,TRBJ1-1,.,TRBV5-1,CASYGTGGTEAFF,TGCGCCAGCTATGGAACAGGGGGCACTGAAGCTTTCTTT
15,.,TRBJ2-7,.,TRBV5-1,CASSLYNAGGYEQYF,TGCGCCAGCAGCTTGTATAACGCTGGGGGGTACGAGCAGTACTTC
17,.,TRBJ1-3,.,TRBV4-1,CASLGRGEKSSGNTIYF,TGCGCCAGCTTAGGACGGGGGGAGAAGTCCTCTGGAAACACCATATATTTT
15,.,TRBJ1-4,.,TRBV19,CASSPFGATNEKLFF,TGTGCCAGTAGTCCCTTTGGAGCAACTAATGAAAAACTGTTTTTT
15,.,TRBJ2-7,.,TRBV21-1,CASSKDGRGRWEQYF,TGTGCCAGCAGCAAAGACGGCAGGGGGAGGTGGGAGCAGTACTTC
11,.,TRBJ2-1,.,TRBV12-3/TRBV12-4,CASSSTGGQFF,TGTGCCAGCAGTTCGACCGGGGGGCAGTTCTTC
15,TRBD1,TRBJ1-6,.,TRBV6-2/TRBV6-3,CASSSTGFNNSPLHF,TGTGCCAGCAGTTCGACAGGGTTTAATAATTCACCCCTCCACTTT
16,TRBD1,TRBJ2-2,.,TRBV30,CAWSGLTGGRSGELFF,TGTGCCTGGAGCGGATTGACAGGGGGTCGATCCGGGGAGCTGTTTTTT
11,.,TRBJ2-7,.,TRBV20-1,CSVAGWYEQYF,TGCAGTGTCGCAGGCTGGTACGAGCAGTACTTC
16,TRBD2,TRBJ2-7,.,TRBV5-1,CASSLVGEGISYEQYF,TGCGCCAGCAGCTTGGTGGGGGAGGGGATCTCCTACGAGCAGTACTTC
13,.,TRBJ1-1,.,TRBV6-6,CASRVGANTEAFF,TGTGCCAGCAGGGTTGGGGCGAACACTGAAGCTTTCTTT
13,.,TRBJ2-7,.,TRBV9,CASSARDSYEQYF,TGTGCCAGCAGCGCCCGGGATTCCTACGAGCAGTACTTC
16,.,TRBJ1-3,.,TRBV10-3,CAIRPHLTNSGNTIYF,TGTGCCATCAGACCTCATCTTACAAACTCTGGAAACACCATATATTTT
14,TRBD1,TRBJ1-6,few,TRBV5-5,CASSPGTVNSPLHF,TGTGCCAGCAGCCCCGGGACAGTAAATTCACCCCTCCACTTT
16,.,TRBJ1-5,few,TRBV19,CASSITQAYSNQPQHF,TGTGCCAGTAGTATAACACAGGCATATAGCAATCAGCCCCAGCATTTT
16,TRBD1,TRBJ2-7,.,TRBV6-6,CASTTSRDRVKLEQYF,TGTGCCAGCACTACCAGCCGGGACAGGGTAAAATTGGAGCAGTACTTC
11,.,TRBJ1-1,.,TRBV20-1,CSADKDTEAFF,TGCAGTGCTGACAAGGACACTGAAGCTTTCTTT
17,TRBD1,TRBJ1-2,.,TRBV7-9,CASSPGQGGVLSNGYTF,TGTGCCAGCAGCCCAGGACAGGGGGGAGTATTGAGTAATGGCTACACCTTC